These 19 T cell receptor beta chains share one sample of origin, sequenced in a study of blood T cell repertoires in COVID-19. Sequencing used immunoSEQ multiplex PCR; TCRdb keeps in-frame clones, though not all of them. This table holds fewer than 500,000 clones, approximately 88% found once. Sequencing was done on a sample of PBMCs or T cells enriched from blood (not recorded which). These receptors came from a woman aged 25-40 years with acute COVID-19.

The chain combines TRBV27 with TRBJ1-1; no clear D. V was trimmed by 3 bases and J by 4 bases, leaving 9 bases between them. CDR3 length equals 13 residues. Germline CDR1 reads MNHEY; CDR2 reads SMNVEV (reference sequence). In DNA form, the CDR3 reads TGTGCCAGCAGTTTCACAGTAAGCACTGAAGCTTTCTTT. Its protein product is CASSFTVSTEAFF.

The V gene is TRBV14, the J gene TRBJ1-4; 7 nucleotides line up with TRBD1. V shed 0 bases, J shed 5 bases, and the junction held 9 bases outside the gene matches. CDR1 and CDR2 from the germline V gene are SGHDN and FVKESK. The length of the CDR3 is 17 residues. The CDR3 here is CASSQDNFETGNEKLFF. CDR3 nucleotides: TGTGCCAGCAGCCAAGATAATTTTGAGACAGGGAATGAAAAACTGTTTTTT.

The rearrangement links TRBV12-3 or TRBV12-4 to TRBJ2-7, with D possibly TRBD1 on 5 matching bases. This CDR3 has 13 amino acids. Trimming left V 7 bases short and J 1 base short, with 11 bases between. The CDR3 here is CASTPDKSYEQYF. The CDR3 bases are TGTGCCAGCACCCCGGACAAGTCCTACGAGCAGTACTTC.

The V and J genes are TRBV7-2 and TRBJ1-1, with D tentatively TRBD1 (6 bases). Looked up from germline, CDR1 is SGHTA and CDR2 is FQGNSA. V dropped 4 bases and J dropped 6 bases, with 12 bases sitting between them. This CDR3 contains 13 residues. The CDR3 sequence: CASSSQGLPEAFF. The CDR3 bases are TGTGCCAGCAGCTCACAGGGCCTTCCTGAAGCTTTCTTT.

The chain combines TRBV5-1 with TRBJ2-1; TRBD2 matches at 8 bases. CDR1 is SGHRS and CDR2 is YFSETQ in the germline V gene. Trimming took 5 bases from V and 9 from J; bases not matched to a gene: 13. The CDR3 is 15 residues long. This CDR3 is CASSLTAGVVGEQFF. The CDR3 DNA follows: TGCGCCAGCAGTTTGACAGCGGGGGTGGTGGGTGAGCAGTTCTTC.

J is TRBJ2-1 and V is TRBV18; no firm D call. V lost 6 bases and J lost 0, with 6 bases in between. This CDR3 comprises 13 residues. Germline CDR1 KGHSH, CDR2 LQKENI. The CDR3: CASSMSSYNEQFF. Written as DNA, the CDR3 is TGTGCCAGCTCCATGAGCTCCTACAATGAGCAGTTCTTC.

The gene calls are TRBV7-7 and TRBJ2-2, with D tentatively TRBD1 (5 bases). V was shortened by 0 bases and J by 7 bases, with 15 bases between the two germline ends. This CDR3 contains 16 residues. Germline values: CDR1 SSHAT, CDR2 FNYEAQ (reference sequence). The CDR3 nucleotides read TGTGCCAGCAGCTTAGCGCTCGGACAATGGGACGGGGAGCTGTTTTTT. The encoded protein is CASSLALGQWDGELFF.

The chain links TRBV19 to TRBJ1-1, with D hard to call. There are 12 residues in the CDR3. Trimming stripped 3 bases from V and 9 bases from J, with 11 bases between. CDR1 and CDR2 (germline): LNHDA, SQIVND (reference sequence). As DNA, the CDR3 is TGTGCCAGTAGTATTCGGGGAGTGAAAGCTTTCTTT. Its translation: CASSIRGVKAFF. Filled out from reference TRBV19 and TRBJ1-1, the complete variable domain reads DGGITQSPKYLFRKEGQNVTLSCEQNLNHDAMYWYRQDPGQGLRLIYYSQIVNDFQKGDIAEGYSVSREKKESFPLTVTSAQKNPTAFYLCASSIRGVKAFFGQGTRLTVV.

This clone was picked up one time. This chain uses TRBV10-2 with TRBJ1-5; 7 bases agree with TRBD1. J lost 2 bases, V lost 0 bases, and 7 bases had no gene match. Per the germline V gene, CDR1 is WSHSY and CDR2 is SAAADI. The CDR3 is made up of 17 amino acids. The chain's CDR3 is CASSESGGWRGNQPQHF. CDR3 nucleotides: TGCGCCAGCAGTGAGTCAGGGGGCTGGAGAGGCAATCAGCCCCAGCATTTT.

The chain couples TRBV24-1 to TRBJ1-5; D is possibly TRBD1 (6 bases). The CDR3 spans 13 residues. Germline assignment: CDR1 KGHDR and CDR2 SFDVKD. V was shortened by 8 bases and J by 7 bases, with 14 bases between the two germline ends. As DNA, the CDR3 is TGTGCCACCAACACAGGGATAGGACAGCCCCAGCATTTT. It codes for CATNTGIGQPQHF.

A single count supports this clone. V usage is TRBV21-1 and J usage is TRBJ2-1; the table's D call TRBD2 went unverified against the DNA. TRBV21-1 is labeled a pseudogene. The CDR3 is 16 amino acids. The CDR3 region is CVPGALLATLYNEQFF. The CDR3 nucleotides read TGTGTCCCGGGGGCCCTACTAGCGACGCTCTACAATGAGCAGTTCTTC.

The chain couples TRBV5-1 to TRBJ2-1; unclear D gene. The length of the CDR3 is 17 residues. Germline V gives CDR1 SGHRS, CDR2 YFSETQ. V shed 1 base and J shed 0 bases, with 14 bases lying between them. CDR3 nucleotides: TGCGCCAGCAGCTTGCAAAGCCGGCGGCTCTCCTACAATGAGCAGTTCTTC. This gives the protein CASSLQSRRLSYNEQFF.

The chain uses TRBV7-9 and TRBJ1-1; possible D gene TRBD1, 5 bases. The CDR3 is 15 residues long. Germline V gene data show CDR1 as SEHNR and CDR2 as FQNEAQ (reference sequence). Trimming removed 1 base from V and 1 base from J, with 10 bases in between. The CDR3 DNA sequence: TGTGCCAGCAGCTTAGTGCGGGACCCGAACACTGAAGCTTTCTTT. Its translation is CASSLVRDPNTEAFF.

The CDR3 spells CASSDWEGLGNNEQFF. The CDR3 bases are TGTGCCAGCAGTGATTGGGAAGGACTTGGGAACAATGAGCAGTTCTTC. This chain connects TRBV2 to TRBJ2-1; possible D gene TRBD2, 5 bases. V was pared by 3 bases and J by 5 bases, with 17 bases between. Germline V CDR1 and CDR2: SNHLY, FYNNEI. The CDR3 contains 16 residues.

The chain recombines TRBV7-4 with TRBJ1-5, with D perhaps TRBD1 (5 bases). Deletions cut 2 bases from V and 3 bases from J, with 14 bases between. Germline CDR1 SGHVT, CDR2 SQSDAQ. There are 16 residues in the CDR3. CDR3 in amino acids: CASSLSPGLFNQPQHF. The CDR3 nucleotides read TGTGCCAGCAGCTTATCTCCAGGGCTTTTCAATCAGCCCCAGCATTTT.

V is TRBV18 and J is TRBJ2-3; 12 bases agree with TRBD2. This CDR3 region has 17 residues. CDR1 is KGHSH and CDR2 is LQKENI in the germline V gene. The ends lost 3 bases at V and 0 bases at J; junction bases unmatched: 4. CDR3 sequence reads: CASSPTSGGTSTDTQYF. CDR3 nucleotides: TGTGCCAGCTCACCGACTAGCGGGGGCACTAGCACAGATACGCAGTATTTT.

This clone was seen more than once but under ten times. The chain combines TRBV29-1 with TRBJ1-1, with 7 bases lining up with TRBD1. CDR1 is SQVTM, CDR2 ANQGSEA, per germline. This CDR3 is 12 amino acids long. V lost 5 bases and J lost 4; bases outside the gene matches: 4. The CDR3 loop reads CSVLTGSTEAFF. The CDR3 DNA is TGCAGCGTTTTGACAGGGAGCACTGAAGCTTTCTTT.

The rearrangement links TRBV19 to TRBJ2-3; TRBD2 agrees at 8 bases. With 3 bases clipped from V and 5 bases from J, the junction kept 1 base outside the gene matches. Germline CDR1 and CDR2: LNHDA and SQIVND (reference sequence). The CDR3 loop spans 13 amino acids. The CDR3 protein is CASSILAGDTQYF. Written as DNA, the CDR3 is TGTGCCAGTAGTATCCTAGCGGGAGATACGCAGTATTTT.

This clone was found a few times. The V call is TRBV5-1, the J call TRBJ1-1; the match to TRBD1 covers 9 bases. The CDR3 totals 15 residues. Germline CDR1 and CDR2: SGHRS and YFSETQ. V was pared by 4 bases and J by 1 base, with 5 bases of the junction left unmatched. CDR3 amino acids: CASSVSGQGNTEAFF. For the CDR3, the DNA is TGCGCCAGCAGCGTATCGGGACAGGGGAACACTGAAGCTTTCTTT.